The 28 T cell receptor beta chains reported below all come from one sample, sequenced in a study of control samples from healthy donors and cancer patients. TCRdb keeps only in-frame clones here, not all; method: immunoSEQ multiplex PCR. The data hold about 85,000 clones, with roughly nine tenths observed a single time. Sequencing was done on a sample of blood. These receptor sequences come from a man aged 45-65 years in good health.

There are a few counts of this clone. The chain is built from TRBV7-9 and TRBJ2-7; 8 bases line up with TRBD2. CDR1 and CDR2 (germline): SEHNR, FQNEAQ (reference sequence). V was pared by 5 bases and J by 6 bases, with 6 bases of the junction left unmatched. CDR3 length: 13 amino acids. The CDR3, as DNA: TGTGCCAGCAGCCCTCCGGGGGGGCTCGAGCAGTACTTC. This gives the protein CASSPPGGLEQYF.

V gene TRBV5-6 combines with J gene TRBJ2-1; TRBD1 is a possible D gene (5 bases). Deletions cut 0 bases from V and 7 bases from J, with 20 bases between. Germline V gene data show CDR1 as SGHDT and CDR2 as YYEEEE. The CDR3 runs 17 residues. The CDR3 nucleotides are TGTGCCAGCAGCTTGGCGTTCGGGTTGGGGCAGTTAAATGAGCAGTTCTTC. Amino acids: CASSLAFGLGQLNEQFF.

The rearrangement joins TRBV18 to TRBJ1-1, with 7 bases lining up with TRBD1. Germline V gene lookup returns CDR1 KGHSH and CDR2 LQKENI. V lost 4 bases to trimming and J lost 1 base; unmatched junction nucleotides: 3. This CDR3 has 14 residues. The CDR3 reads CASSLGQANTEAFF. DNA of the CDR3: TGTGCCAGCTCACTTGGACAGGCGAACACTGAAGCTTTCTTT.

The chain has TRBV4-1 and TRBJ1-2; TRBD1 might be the D (6 bases). CDR3 length: 15 residues. The germline CDR1 and CDR2 sequences are MGHRA and YSYEKL. V was shortened by 4 bases and J by 3 bases, with 15 bases between the two germline ends. The DNA of the CDR3 is TGCGCCAGCAGCCGAACGGAAGGGGGTGACTATGGCTACACCTTC. Amino acids: CASSRTEGGDYGYTF.

The CDR3 bases are TGTGCCAGCAGTGAGAACGGATTGAACACTGAAGCTTTCTTT. This codes for CASSENGLNTEAFF. V gene TRBV2 combines with J gene TRBJ1-1; D is undetermined. This CDR3 region has 14 residues. Germline-derived CDR1 and CDR2 are SNHLY and FYNNEI. Trimming stripped 3 bases from V and 0 bases from J, with 8 bases between. Supplemented by reference TRBV2 and TRBJ1-1, the full variable domain reads EPEVTQTPSHQVTQMGQEVILRCVPISNHLYFYWYRQILGQKVEFLVSFYNNEISEKSEIFDDQFSVERPDGSNFTLKIRSTKLEDSAMYFCASSENGLNTEAFFGQGTRLTVV.

This chain links TRBV19 with TRBJ2-1; no clear D gene. Trimming shortened V by 2 bases and J by 0 bases, and 17 bases separated the two germline ends. This CDR3 comprises 18 residues. Germline V lookup: CDR1 LNHDA, CDR2 SQIVND (reference sequence). CDR3 DNA sequence: TGTGCCAGTAGTATACACGCCTTGACTGCCAGCTCCTACAATGAGCAGTTCTTC. Amino acid sequence: CASSIHALTASSYNEQFF.

The V gene is TRBV11-3, the J gene TRBJ2-7; 7 nucleotides match TRBD1. Germline loops: CDR1 SGHNT, CDR2 YENEEA. The junction had 8 bases not matched to a gene; V was cut back by 1 base and J by 2 bases. The CDR3 spans 16 residues. The CDR3 sequence is CASSLGLGQEAYEQYF. The CDR3 nucleotides read TGTGCCAGCAGCTTAGGGTTAGGACAGGAAGCCTACGAGCAGTACTTC.

This clone has just one count. The J gene is TRBJ1-4, the V gene TRBV7-2; 8 bases fit TRBD1. CDR1 SGHTA and CDR2 FQGNSA come from the germline V gene. Losses at the gene ends were 0 bases for V and 10 bases for J; bases not matched to a gene: 13. This CDR3 is built from 17 residues. The CDR3 bases are TGTGCCAGCAGCTTAGCTAGAGTAGACAGGGGACGTGGAAAACTGTTTTTT. Translating gives CASSLARVDRGRGKLFF.

The rearrangement links TRBV11-3 to TRBJ2-3; 8 bases fit TRBD1. The CDR3 has 15 amino acids. V was pared by 4 bases and J by 2 bases, with 5 bases of the junction left unmatched. CDR1 and CDR2 from the germline V gene are SGHNT and YENEEA. The CDR3 nucleotides are TGTGCCAGCAGCTCAGGGGGCGGGCACACAGATACGCAGTATTTT. This translates into CASSSGGGHTDTQYF.

The V call is TRBV5-4, the J call TRBJ1-4, with TRBD1 as a possible D gene (5 bases). Germline V gives CDR1 SGHNT, CDR2 YYREEE (reference sequence). The V and J ends lost 3 bases and 5 bases respectively, with 14 bases between them. This CDR3 comprises 15 residues. In nucleotides, the CDR3 is TGTGCCAGCAGCTCGAAAGACAGCCCGAATGAAAAACTGTTTTTT. Translating it yields CASSSKDSPNEKLFF.

The chain's CDR3 is CASSFRGRGETQYF. CDR3 nucleotide sequence: TGTGCCAGCTCTTTCAGGGGGCGCGGAGAGACCCAGTACTTC. The chain couples TRBV18 to TRBJ2-5, with 8 bases identical to TRBD1. CDR1 and CDR2 from the germline V gene are KGHSH and LQKENI. With V trimmed by 6 bases and J by 4 bases, 7 bases remained unmatched. The CDR3 runs to 14 residues. The full variable domain, with the rest looked up from reference TRBV18 and TRBJ2-5, is NAGVMQNPRHLVRRRGQEARLRCSPMKGHSHVYWYRQLPEEGLKFMVYLQKENIIDESGMPKERFSAEFPKEGPSILRIQQVVRGDSAAYFCASSFRGRGETQYFGPGTRLLVL.

The chain carries TRBV4-1 and TRBJ1-2; a possible D gene is TRBD1 (6 bases). Trimming left V 5 bases short and J 4 bases short, with 14 bases between. The CDR3 has 14 residues. Germline V gene lookup returns CDR1 MGHRA and CDR2 YSYEKL. CDR3 coding DNA: TGCGCCAGCAGCGGGAGCAGGGGAGGCTATGGCTACACCTTC. Translated: CASSGSRGGYGYTF.

This clone appeared a few times. The chain is built from TRBV5-4 and TRBJ1-2, with 9 bases lining up with TRBD1. Per the germline V gene, CDR1 is SGHNT and CDR2 is YYREEE (reference sequence). The CDR3 runs 15 residues. With V trimmed by 1 base and J by 5 bases, 6 bases remained unmatched. In DNA form, the CDR3 reads TGTGCCAGCAGCTTGAGTACAGGGGGCGGATATGGCTACACCTTC. This sequence encodes CASSLSTGGGYGYTF.

Concerning this clone: One end of the junction is discordant with germline, which a read error may explain. The V gene is TRBV2, the J gene TRBJ2-3; TRBD2 might be the D (7 bases). CDR1 is SNHLY and CDR2 is FYNNEI in the germline V gene. The CDR3 totals 15 residues. CDR3 sequence reads: CAGSGGLASGDTQYF. In DNA, the CDR3 is TGTGCCGGCAGTGGGGGCTTGGCTAGCGGAGATACGCAGTATTTT.

Written as DNA, the CDR3 is TGTGCCAGCAGCAGACAGGGATGGGGAGAAAAACTGTTTTTT. It encodes CASSRQGWGEKLFF. The rearrangement uses TRBV5-6 and TRBJ1-4, with 7 bases identical to TRBD1. Trimming removed 4 bases from V and 8 bases from J; junction bases left unmatched: 8. CDR1 SGHDT and CDR2 YYEEEE come from the germline V gene. The length of the CDR3 is 14 residues.

The gene calls are TRBV6-4 and TRBJ2-2; TRBD2 aligns across 9 bases. The J segment lost 4 bases and the V segment lost 3 bases, leaving 0 bases of the junction unmatched. CDR3 length: 14 residues. The germline CDR1 and CDR2 sequences are MRHNA and SNTAGT. This CDR3 reads CASSERGGTGELFF. The CDR3 DNA reads TGTGCCAGCAGTGAGCGGGGGGGCACCGGGGAGCTGTTTTTT.

V is TRBV5-5 and J is TRBJ2-7; 10 bases are shared with TRBD2. With V trimmed by 1 base and J by 0 bases, 4 bases remained unmatched. The germline CDR1 and CDR2 sequences are SGHKS and YYEKEE (reference sequence). This CDR3 is 16 amino acids long. The CDR3 sequence is CASSLILAGFSYEQYF. DNA for the CDR3: TGTGCCAGCAGCTTGATACTAGCGGGGTTCTCCTACGAGCAGTACTTC.

This chain links TRBV3-1 (or the pseudogene TRBV3-2) with TRBJ1-2; TRBD1 aligns across 9 bases. The CDR3 consists of 15 residues. V lost 3 bases, J lost 7 bases, and 9 bases stayed unmatched. Germline-derived CDR1 and CDR2 are LGHDT and YNNKEL (reference sequence). CDR3 region: CASSQGDRDFPGYTF. The CDR3 DNA follows: TGTGCCAGCAGCCAGGGGGACAGGGACTTCCCTGGCTACACCTTC.

The chain combines TRBV7-2 with TRBJ1-2; D is undetermined. The V gene lost 4 bases and the J gene lost 7 bases, with 13 bases spanning the gap. The CDR3 contains 13 residues. Germline V lookup: CDR1 SGHTA, CDR2 FQGNSA. The CDR3 region is CASSSPSWGGYTF. CDR3 coding DNA: TGTGCCAGCAGCTCCCCTTCTTGGGGTGGCTACACCTTC.

The chain links TRBV3-1 (or the pseudogene TRBV3-2) to TRBJ1-2, with D possibly TRBD1 on 5 matching bases. The CDR3 consists of 14 residues. Trimming shortened V by 6 bases and J by 2 bases, and 13 bases separated the two germline ends. From germline, CDR1 is LGHDT and CDR2 YNNKEL (reference sequence). CDR3 sequence (DNA): TGTGCCAGCAGTCCCCAGGGAAGGAACTATGGCTACACCTTC. It specifies CASSPQGRNYGYTF.

The chain has TRBV11-2 and TRBJ2-3; 11 positions agree with TRBD2. CDR1 SGHAT and CDR2 FQNNGV come from the germline V gene. The trim removed 3 bases at V and 1 base at J, leaving 0 bases unmatched. The CDR3 covers 15 residues. CDR3: CASSLTSGGTDTQYF. The CDR3 region has the DNA TGTGCCAGCAGCTTGACTAGCGGGGGCACAGATACGCAGTATTTT.

The chain recombines TRBV11-3 with TRBJ1-3; no definite D call. The CDR3 loop spans 12 amino acids. V dropped 7 bases and J dropped 3 bases, with 7 bases sitting between them. Per germline, CDR1 SGHNT and CDR2 YENEEA. Here the CDR3 DNA reads TGTGCCAGCACGAGTCATGGAAACACCATATATTTT. Translating it yields CASTSHGNTIYF.

The chain recombines TRBV6-2 or TRBV6-3 with TRBJ2-7; 10 bases match TRBD1. The CDR3 covers 15 residues. Germline assignment: CDR1 MNHEY and CDR2 SVGEGT. After removal of 2 bases from V and 3 bases from J, the junction contained 4 bases not matched to a gene. CDR3: CASSYGDRGYYEQYF. Here the CDR3 DNA reads TGTGCCAGCAGTTACGGGGACAGGGGCTACTACGAGCAGTACTTC.

The chain is built from TRBV5-1 and TRBJ2-5; no reliable D call. Trimming left V 4 bases short and J 2 bases short, with 21 bases between. This CDR3 comprises 17 residues. The V gene's germline CDR1 is SGHRS and CDR2 YFSETQ. The chain's CDR3 is CASSLGSRRTMQETQYF. The CDR3 nucleotides read TGCGCCAGCAGCCTTGGTAGCAGGCGGACCATGCAAGAGACCCAGTACTTC.

This clone came up a few times. The chain carries TRBV5-1 and TRBJ1-1; D remains unclear. The CDR3 runs 13 residues. From germline, CDR1 is SGHRS and CDR2 YFSETQ. V gave up 0 bases and J gave up 2 bases, with 5 bases separating them. Here the CDR3 DNA reads TGCGCCAGCAGCTTGGTTTCTAACACTGAAGCTTTCTTT. Encoded protein: CASSLVSNTEAFF.

The V and J genes are TRBV14 and TRBJ2-7, with no clear D. The CDR3 sequence is 15 residues long. The V and J ends lost 0 bases and 1 base respectively, with 10 bases between them. The germline V gene encodes CDR1 SGHDN and CDR2 FVKESK. The CDR3 region is CASSQERRQSYEQYF. DNA for the CDR3: TGTGCCAGCAGCCAAGAACGCAGGCAATCCTACGAGCAGTACTTC. Drawing the rest from reference TRBV14 and TRBJ2-7, the complete variable domain is EAGVTQFPSHSVIEKGQTVTLRCDPISGHDNLYWYRRVMGKEIKFLLHFVKESKQDESGMPNNRFLAERTGGTYSTLKVQPAELEDSGVYFCASSQERRQSYEQYFGPGTRLTVT.

The chain joins TRBV6-5 to TRBJ1-2; D is uncertain. Germline lookup yields CDR1 MNHEY and CDR2 SVGAGI. V shed 5 bases and J shed 7 bases, with 14 bases lying between them. CDR3 length: 13 residues. CDR3 amino acids: CASSPGLKAGYTF. DNA of the CDR3: TGTGCCAGCAGTCCTGGATTAAAGGCTGGCTACACCTTC.

V is TRBV11-3 and J is TRBJ1-1; D is ambiguous. The germline V gene encodes CDR1 SGHNT and CDR2 YENEEA. The CDR3 totals 16 residues. Trimming pared 5 bases from V and 3 bases from J, leaving 19 bases between. CDR3 residues: CASSAYFPGKDTEAFF. As DNA, the CDR3 is TGTGCCAGCAGCGCCTATTTCCCCGGCAAGGACACTGAAGCTTTCTTT.